The 2 T cell receptor beta chains below come from one sample, sequenced in a study of Graves' ophthalmopathy and Graves' hyperthyroidism. RNA transcripts provided the template for amplifying TCR beta CDR3 regions. The first round was an RT-PCR with HTBI primers, and the second round was a multiplex PCR. TCRdb reanalysed the multiplex PCR reads using MiXCR and keeps one entry per CDR3 protein. The sample lists about 500,000 distinct CDR3 sequences, roughly 40% seen once, with about 4.6% in the top ten. The sequencing sample was made of peripheral blood or thyroid tissue (not recorded which). All receptors come from an adult man with Graves' hyperthyroidism.

The sample holds many counts of this clonotype. The V and J genes are TRBV7-8 and TRBJ2-7, with D unresolved. Germline V lookup: CDR1 SGHVS, CDR2 FQNEAQ. V was cut by 5 bases and J by 1 base, with 9 bases left in between. The CDR3 is made up of 13 amino acids. CDR3 region: CASSQILSYEQYF. CDR3 nucleotide sequence: TGTGCCAGCAGCCAAATTCTATCCTACGAGCAGTACTTC.

This clonotype was seen ten or more times. The rearrangement uses TRBV29-1 and TRBJ2-2; maybe TRBD2 (6 bases). V lost 6 bases to trimming and J lost 5 bases, with 25 bases between them. The germline gives CDR1 SQVTM, CDR2 ANQGSEA. This CDR3 is built from 17 residues. CDR3 coding DNA: TGCAGCGTGAGGGTCGCTAGCGTCCCGATGGGTACCGGGGAGCTGTTTTTT. Translation: CSVRVASVPMGTGELFF.